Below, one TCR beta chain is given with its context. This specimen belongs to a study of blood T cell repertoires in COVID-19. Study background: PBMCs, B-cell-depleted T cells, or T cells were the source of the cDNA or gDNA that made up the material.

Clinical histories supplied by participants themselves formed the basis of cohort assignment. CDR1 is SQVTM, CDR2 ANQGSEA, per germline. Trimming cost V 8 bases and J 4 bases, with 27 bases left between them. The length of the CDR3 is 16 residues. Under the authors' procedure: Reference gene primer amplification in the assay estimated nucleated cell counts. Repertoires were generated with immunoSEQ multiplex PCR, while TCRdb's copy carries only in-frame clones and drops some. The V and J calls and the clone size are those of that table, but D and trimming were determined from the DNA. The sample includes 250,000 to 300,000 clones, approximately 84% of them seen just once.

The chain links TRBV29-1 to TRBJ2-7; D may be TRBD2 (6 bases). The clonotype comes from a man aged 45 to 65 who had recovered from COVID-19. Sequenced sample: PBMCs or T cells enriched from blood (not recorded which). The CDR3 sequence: CSRALKYPAGLYEQYF. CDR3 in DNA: TGCAGCAGAGCGTTGAAGTACCCAGCGGGTCTTTACGAGCAGTACTTC.